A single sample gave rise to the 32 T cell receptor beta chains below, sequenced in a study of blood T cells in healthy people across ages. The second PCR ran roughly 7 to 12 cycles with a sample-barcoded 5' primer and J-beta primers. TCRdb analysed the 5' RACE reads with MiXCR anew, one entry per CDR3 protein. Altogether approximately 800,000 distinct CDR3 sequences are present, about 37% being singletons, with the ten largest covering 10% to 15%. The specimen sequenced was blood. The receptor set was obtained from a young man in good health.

CDR3 protein: CASSVELGARSRADTQYF. The CDR3, as DNA: TGTGCCAGCAGCGTAGAATTGGGGGCTCGCTCCCGCGCAGATACGCAGTATTTT. The J gene is TRBJ2-3, the V gene TRBV9; possible D gene TRBD1, 6 bases. Trimming shortened V by 0 bases and J by 4 bases, and 21 bases separated the two germline ends. The length of the CDR3 is 18 residues. CDR1 is SGDLS, CDR2 YYNGEE, per germline.

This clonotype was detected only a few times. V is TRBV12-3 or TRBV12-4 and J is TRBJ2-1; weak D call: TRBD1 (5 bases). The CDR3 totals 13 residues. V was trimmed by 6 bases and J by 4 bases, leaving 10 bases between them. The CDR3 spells CASSMTVYNEQFF. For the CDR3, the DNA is TGTGCCAGCAGCATGACAGTGTACAATGAGCAGTTCTTC.

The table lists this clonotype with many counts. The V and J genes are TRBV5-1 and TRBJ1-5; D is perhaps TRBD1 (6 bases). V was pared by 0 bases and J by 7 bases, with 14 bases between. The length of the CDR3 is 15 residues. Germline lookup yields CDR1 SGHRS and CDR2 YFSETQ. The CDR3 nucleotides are TGCGCCAGCAGCTTGGGTATTGGGGGCTCGCAGCCCCAGCATTTT. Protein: CASSLGIGGSQPQHF. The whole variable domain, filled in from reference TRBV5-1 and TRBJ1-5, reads KAGVTQTPRYLIKTRGQQVTLSCSPISGHRSVSWYQQTPGQGLQFLFEYFSETQRNKGNFPGRFSGRQFSNSRSEMNVSTLELGDSALYLCASSLGIGGSQPQHFGDGTRLSIL.

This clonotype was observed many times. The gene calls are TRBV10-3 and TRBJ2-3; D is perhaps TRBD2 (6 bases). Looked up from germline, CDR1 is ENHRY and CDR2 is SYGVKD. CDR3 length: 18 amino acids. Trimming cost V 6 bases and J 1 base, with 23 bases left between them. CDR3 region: CAIRPIAAPTSGTDTQYF. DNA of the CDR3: TGTGCCATCAGGCCCATAGCGGCTCCTACCTCGGGCACAGATACGCAGTATTTT.

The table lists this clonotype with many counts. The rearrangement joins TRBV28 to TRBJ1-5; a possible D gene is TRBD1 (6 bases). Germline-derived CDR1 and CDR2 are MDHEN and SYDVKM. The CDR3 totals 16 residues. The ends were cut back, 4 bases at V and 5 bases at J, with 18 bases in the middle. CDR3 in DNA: TGTGCCAGCAGTTCATCACAGGGAAATCGGTATCAGCCCCAGCATTTT. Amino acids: CASSSSQGNRYQPQHF.

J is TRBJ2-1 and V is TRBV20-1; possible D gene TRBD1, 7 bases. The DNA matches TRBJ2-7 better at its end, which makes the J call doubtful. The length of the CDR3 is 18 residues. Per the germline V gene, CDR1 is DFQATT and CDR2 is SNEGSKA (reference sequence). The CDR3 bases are TGCAGTGCTAGAGGCGACAGGGAGGCAGCAGCTCGGCCCAATGAGCAGTACTTC. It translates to CSARGDREAAARPNEQYF.

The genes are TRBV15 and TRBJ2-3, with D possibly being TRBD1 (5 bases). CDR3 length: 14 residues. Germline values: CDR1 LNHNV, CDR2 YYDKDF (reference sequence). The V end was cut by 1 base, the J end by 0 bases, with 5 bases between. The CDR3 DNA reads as TGTGCCACCAGCAGAGGACAGAGCACAGATACGCAGTATTTT. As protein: CATSRGQSTDTQYF.

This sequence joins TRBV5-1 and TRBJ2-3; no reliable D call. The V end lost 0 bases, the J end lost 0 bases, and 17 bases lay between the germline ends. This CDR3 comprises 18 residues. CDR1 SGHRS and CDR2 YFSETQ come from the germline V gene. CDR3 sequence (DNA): TGCGCCAGCAGCTTGGACGATCCGACTGCGCCTAGCACAGATACGCAGTATTTT. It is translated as CASSLDDPTAPSTDTQYF.

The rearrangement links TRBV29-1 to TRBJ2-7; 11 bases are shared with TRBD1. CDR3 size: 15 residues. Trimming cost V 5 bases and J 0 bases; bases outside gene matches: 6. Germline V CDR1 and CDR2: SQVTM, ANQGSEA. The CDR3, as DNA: TGCAGCGTTCAGAGGACAGGGGGCAGCTCCTACGAGCAGTACTTC. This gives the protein CSVQRTGGSSYEQYF.

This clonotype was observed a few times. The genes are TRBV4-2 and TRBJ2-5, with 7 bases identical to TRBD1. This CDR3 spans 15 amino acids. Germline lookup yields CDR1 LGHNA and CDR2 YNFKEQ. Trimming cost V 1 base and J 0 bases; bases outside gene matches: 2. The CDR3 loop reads CASSQGQGHQETQYF. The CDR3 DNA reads TGTGCCAGCAGCCAAGGACAGGGCCACCAAGAGACCCAGTACTTC.

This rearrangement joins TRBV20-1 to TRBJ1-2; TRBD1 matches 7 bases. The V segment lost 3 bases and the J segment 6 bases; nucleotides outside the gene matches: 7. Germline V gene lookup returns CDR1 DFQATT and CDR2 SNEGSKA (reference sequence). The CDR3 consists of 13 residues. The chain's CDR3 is CSASKGARDGYTF. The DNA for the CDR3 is TGCAGTGCTAGTAAGGGGGCGAGGGATGGCTACACCTTC.

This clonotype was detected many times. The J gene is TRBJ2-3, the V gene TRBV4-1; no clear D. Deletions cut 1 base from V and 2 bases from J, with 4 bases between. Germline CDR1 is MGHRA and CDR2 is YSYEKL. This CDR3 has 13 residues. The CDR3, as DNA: TGCGCCAGCAGCCAAGGTCCCACAGATACGCAGTATTTT. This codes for CASSQGPTDTQYF.

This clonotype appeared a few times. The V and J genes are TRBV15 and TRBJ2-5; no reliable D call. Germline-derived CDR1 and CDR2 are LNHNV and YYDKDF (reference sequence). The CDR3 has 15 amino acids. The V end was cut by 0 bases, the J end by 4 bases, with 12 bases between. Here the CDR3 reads CATSREVALRETQYF. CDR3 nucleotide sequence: TGTGCCACCAGCAGAGAAGTTGCCCTTCGAGAGACCCAGTACTTC.

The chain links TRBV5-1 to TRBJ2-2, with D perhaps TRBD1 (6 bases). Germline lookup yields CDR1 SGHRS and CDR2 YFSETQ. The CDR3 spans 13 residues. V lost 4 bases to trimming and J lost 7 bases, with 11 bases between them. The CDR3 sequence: CASSPQGYGELFF. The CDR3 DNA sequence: TGCGCCAGCAGCCCCCAGGGGTACGGGGAGCTGTTTTTT.

The CDR3 nucleotides are TGTGCCAGCTCAGCCGGGACAGGGGTTGCTCAGCCCCAGCATTTT. Encoded protein: CASSAGTGVAQPQHF. The genes are TRBV18 and TRBJ1-5; TRBD1 agrees at 10 bases. This CDR3 has 15 residues. Germline V gene data show CDR1 as KGHSH and CDR2 as LQKENI. Losses at the gene ends were 5 bases for V and 6 bases for J; bases not matched to a gene: 7.

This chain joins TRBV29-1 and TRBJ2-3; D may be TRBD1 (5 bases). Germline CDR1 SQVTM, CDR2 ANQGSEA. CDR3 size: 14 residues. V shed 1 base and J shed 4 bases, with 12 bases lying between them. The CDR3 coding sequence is TGCAGCGTTGAAGGGACACGTAGTGCAGATACGCAGTATTTT. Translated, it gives CSVEGTRSADTQYF.

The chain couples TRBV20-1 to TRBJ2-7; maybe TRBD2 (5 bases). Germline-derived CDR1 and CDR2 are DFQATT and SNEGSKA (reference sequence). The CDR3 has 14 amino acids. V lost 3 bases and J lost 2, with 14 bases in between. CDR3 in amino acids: CSASPTISPYEQYF. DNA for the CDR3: TGCAGTGCTAGCCCGACTATTTCCCCCTACGAGCAGTACTTC.

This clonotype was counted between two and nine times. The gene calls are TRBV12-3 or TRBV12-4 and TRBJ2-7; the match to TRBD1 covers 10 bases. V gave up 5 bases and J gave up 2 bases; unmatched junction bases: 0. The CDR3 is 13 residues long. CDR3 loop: CASSDRGPYEQYF. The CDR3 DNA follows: TGTGCCAGCAGTGACAGGGGGCCCTACGAGCAGTACTTC.

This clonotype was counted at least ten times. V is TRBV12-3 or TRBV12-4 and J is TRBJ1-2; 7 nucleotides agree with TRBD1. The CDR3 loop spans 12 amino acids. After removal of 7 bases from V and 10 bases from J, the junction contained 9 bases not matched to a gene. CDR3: CASTQLQGTYTF. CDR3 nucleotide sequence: TGTGCCAGCACCCAACTACAGGGGACCTACACCTTC.

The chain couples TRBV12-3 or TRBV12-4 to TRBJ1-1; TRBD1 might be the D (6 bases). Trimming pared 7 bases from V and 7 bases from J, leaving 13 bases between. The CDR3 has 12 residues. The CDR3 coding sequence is TGTGCCAGCACCCCTACAGGGCATGAAGCTTTCTTT. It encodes CASTPTGHEAFF.

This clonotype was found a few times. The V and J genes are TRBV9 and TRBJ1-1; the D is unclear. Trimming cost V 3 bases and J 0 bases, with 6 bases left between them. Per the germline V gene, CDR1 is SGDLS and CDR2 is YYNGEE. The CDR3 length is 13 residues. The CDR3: CASSDRMNTEAFF. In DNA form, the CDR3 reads TGTGCCAGCAGCGACCGCATGAACACTGAAGCTTTCTTT.

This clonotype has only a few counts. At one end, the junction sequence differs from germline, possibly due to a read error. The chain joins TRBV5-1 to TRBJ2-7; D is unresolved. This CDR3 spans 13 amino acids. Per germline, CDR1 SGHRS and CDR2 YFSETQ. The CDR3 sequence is CASGLDRSYEQYF. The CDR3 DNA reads TGCGCCAGCGGCTTGGACCGCTCCTACGAGCAGTACTTC.

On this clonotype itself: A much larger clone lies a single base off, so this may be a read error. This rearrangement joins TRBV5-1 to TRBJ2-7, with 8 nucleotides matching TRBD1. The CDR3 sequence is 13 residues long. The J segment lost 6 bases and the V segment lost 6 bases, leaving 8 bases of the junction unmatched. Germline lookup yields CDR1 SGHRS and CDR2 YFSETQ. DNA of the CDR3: TGCGCCAGCAATCCCGGACAGGGCTGCGAGCAGTACTTC. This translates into CASNPGQGCEQYF.

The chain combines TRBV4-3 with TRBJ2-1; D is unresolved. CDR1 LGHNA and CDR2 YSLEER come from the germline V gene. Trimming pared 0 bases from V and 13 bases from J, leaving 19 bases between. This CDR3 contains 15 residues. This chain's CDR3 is CASSQDLQALETQFF. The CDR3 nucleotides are TGCGCCAGCAGCCAAGATCTCCAGGCCCTGGAGACCCAGTTCTTC.

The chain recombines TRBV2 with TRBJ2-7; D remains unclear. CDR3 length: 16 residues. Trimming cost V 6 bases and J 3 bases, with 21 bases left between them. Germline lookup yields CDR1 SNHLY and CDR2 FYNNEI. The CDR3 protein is CASSSSVSSYLYEQYF. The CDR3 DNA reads TGTGCCAGCAGCTCGTCGGTCAGTTCCTATCTCTACGAGCAGTACTTC.

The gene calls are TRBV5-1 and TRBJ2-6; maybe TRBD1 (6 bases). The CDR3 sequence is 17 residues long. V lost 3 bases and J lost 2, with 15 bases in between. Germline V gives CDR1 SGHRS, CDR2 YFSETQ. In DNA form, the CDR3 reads TGCGCCAGCAGCTCGACAGGTACTGGGACTGGGGCCAACGTCCTGACTTTC. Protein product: CASSSTGTGTGANVLTF.

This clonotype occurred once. This CDR3 is CSARAGGLNTEAFF. In DNA, the CDR3 is TGCAGTGCTAGAGCAGGGGGTCTGAACACTGAAGCTTTCTTT. V gene TRBV20-1 combines with J gene TRBJ1-1; 7 positions agree with TRBD1. The V and J ends lost 1 base and 0 bases, in that order; junction bases with no gene match: 2. The V gene's germline CDR1 is DFQATT and CDR2 SNEGSKA (reference sequence). CDR3 length: 14 amino acids.

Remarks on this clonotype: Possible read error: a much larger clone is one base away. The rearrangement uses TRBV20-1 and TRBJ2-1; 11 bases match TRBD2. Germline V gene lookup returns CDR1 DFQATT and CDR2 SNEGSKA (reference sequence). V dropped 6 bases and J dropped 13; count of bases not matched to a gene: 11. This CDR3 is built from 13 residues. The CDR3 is CSAGLAVQETQFF. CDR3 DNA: TGCAGTGCGGGACTAGCGGTACAAGAGACCCAGTTCTTC.

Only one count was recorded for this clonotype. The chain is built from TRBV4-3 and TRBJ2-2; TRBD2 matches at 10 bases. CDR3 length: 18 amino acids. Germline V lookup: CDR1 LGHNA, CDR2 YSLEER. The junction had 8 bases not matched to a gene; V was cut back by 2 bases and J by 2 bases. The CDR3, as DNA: TGCGCCAGCAGCCAAATGCTAGCGGGGGCCTTAAACACCGGGGAGCTGTTTTTT. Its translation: CASSQMLAGALNTGELFF.

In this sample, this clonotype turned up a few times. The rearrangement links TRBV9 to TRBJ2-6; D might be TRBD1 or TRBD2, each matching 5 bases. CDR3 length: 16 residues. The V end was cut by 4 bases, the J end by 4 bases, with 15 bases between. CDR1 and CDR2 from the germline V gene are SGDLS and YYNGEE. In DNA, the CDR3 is TGTGCCAGCAGCCCAGGGACGCCCTCCGGGGCCAACGTCCTGACTTTC. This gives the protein CASSPGTPSGANVLTF.

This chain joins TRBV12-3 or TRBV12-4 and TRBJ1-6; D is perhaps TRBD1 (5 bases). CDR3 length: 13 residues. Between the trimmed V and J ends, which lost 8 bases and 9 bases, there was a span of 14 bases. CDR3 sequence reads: CASGARGASPLHF. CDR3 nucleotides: TGTGCCAGCGGGGCCCGGGGCGCTTCACCCCTCCACTTT.

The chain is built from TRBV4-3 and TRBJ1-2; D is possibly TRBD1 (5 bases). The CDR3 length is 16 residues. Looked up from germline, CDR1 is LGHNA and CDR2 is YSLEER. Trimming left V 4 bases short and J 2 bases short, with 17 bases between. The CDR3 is CASSPLEGRENYGYTF. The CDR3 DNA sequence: TGCGCCAGCAGCCCTTTAGAGGGGCGCGAAAACTATGGCTACACCTTC.